This TCR beta chain was retrieved from a study of cytomegalovirus exposure and HLA in healthy donors. Study conclusions and caveats: Most of the CMV-associated TCR beta chains (in a later analysis) appeared to be HLA-restricted. The likely explanation for a cluster of highly shared sequence variants was sequencing artifact.

After removal of 6 bases from V and 7 bases from J, the junction contained 12 bases not matched to a gene. Germline V CDR1 and CDR2: MNHGY, SAAAGT. The CDR3 spans 15 residues. Remarks on this clone: Antigen unknown.

Amplification used 60 Vbeta primers and 13 Jbeta primers. The table came from immunoSEQ multiplex PCR; TCRdb's copy has only in-frame clones and leaves some out. Of 90,000 to 120,000 clones in the sample, roughly 80% were seen once. Source material: PBMCs. The chain carries TRBV6-8 and TRBJ1-5; TRBD1 matches 7 bases. The TCR was taken from a man aged 25 to 45 in good health and CMV-seronegative. The DNA for the CDR3 is TGTGCCAGCAGCAAAAGACAGGGCGAGGGGCAGCCCCAGCATTTT. Translation gives CASSKRQGEGQPQHF.